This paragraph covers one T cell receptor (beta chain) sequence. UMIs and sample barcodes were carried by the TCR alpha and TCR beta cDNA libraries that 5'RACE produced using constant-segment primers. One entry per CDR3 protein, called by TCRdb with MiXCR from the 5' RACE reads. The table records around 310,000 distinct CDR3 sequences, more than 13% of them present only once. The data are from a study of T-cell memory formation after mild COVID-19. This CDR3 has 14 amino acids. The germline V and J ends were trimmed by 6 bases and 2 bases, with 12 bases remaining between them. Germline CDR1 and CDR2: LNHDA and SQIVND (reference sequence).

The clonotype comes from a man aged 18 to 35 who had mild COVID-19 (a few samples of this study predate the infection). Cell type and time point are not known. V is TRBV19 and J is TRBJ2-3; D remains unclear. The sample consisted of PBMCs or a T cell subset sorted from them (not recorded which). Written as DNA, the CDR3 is TGTGCCAGTAGCAAAGGGATTTCCACAGATACGCAGTATTTT. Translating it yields CASSKGISTDTQYF.